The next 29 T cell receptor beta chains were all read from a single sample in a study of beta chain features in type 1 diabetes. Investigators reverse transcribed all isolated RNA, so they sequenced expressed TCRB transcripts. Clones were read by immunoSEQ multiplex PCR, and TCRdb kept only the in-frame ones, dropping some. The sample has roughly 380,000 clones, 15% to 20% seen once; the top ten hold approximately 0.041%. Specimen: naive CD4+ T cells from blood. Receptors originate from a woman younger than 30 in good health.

The CDR3 loop is CASSLVASGYNEQFF. DNA for the CDR3: TGTGCCAGCAGCTTAGTAGCTAGCGGCTACAATGAGCAGTTCTTC. The chain has TRBV7-2 and TRBJ2-1; 7 nucleotides match TRBD2. The CDR3 totals 15 residues. Germline V gene lookup returns CDR1 SGHTA and CDR2 FQGNSA. Trimming at V came to 1 base and at J to 3 bases, leaving 3 bases not matched to a gene.

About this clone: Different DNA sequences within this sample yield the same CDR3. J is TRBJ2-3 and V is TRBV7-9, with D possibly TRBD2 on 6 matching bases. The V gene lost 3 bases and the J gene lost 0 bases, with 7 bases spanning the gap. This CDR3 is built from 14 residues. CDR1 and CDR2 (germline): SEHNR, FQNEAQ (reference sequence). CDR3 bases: TGTGCCAGCAGCTTGGGACTGAGCACAGATACGCAGTATTTT. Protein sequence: CASSLGLSTDTQYF.

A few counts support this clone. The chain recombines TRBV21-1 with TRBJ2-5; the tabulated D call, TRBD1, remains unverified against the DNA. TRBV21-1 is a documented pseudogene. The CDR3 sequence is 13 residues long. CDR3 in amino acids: CAFHDREKETQYF. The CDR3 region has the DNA TGTGCCTTCCACGACAGGGAAAAAGAGACCCAGTACTTC.

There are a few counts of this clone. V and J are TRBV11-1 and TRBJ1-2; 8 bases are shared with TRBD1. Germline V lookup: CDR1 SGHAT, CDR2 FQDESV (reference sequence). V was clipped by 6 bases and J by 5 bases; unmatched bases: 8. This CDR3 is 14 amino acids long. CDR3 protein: CASRPQGERYGYTF. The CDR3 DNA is TGTGCCAGCAGACCACAGGGGGAACGGTATGGCTACACCTTC. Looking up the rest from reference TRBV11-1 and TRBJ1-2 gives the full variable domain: EAEVAQSPRYKITEKSQAVAFWCDPISGHATLYWYRQILGQGPELLVQFQDESVVDDSQLPKDRFSAERLKGVDSTLKIQPAELGDSAMYLCASRPQGERYGYTFGSGTRLTVV.

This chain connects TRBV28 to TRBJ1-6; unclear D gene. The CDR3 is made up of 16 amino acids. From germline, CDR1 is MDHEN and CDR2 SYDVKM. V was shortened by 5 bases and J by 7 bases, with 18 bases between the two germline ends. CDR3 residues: CASSRELGGRNSPLHF. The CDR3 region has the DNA TGTGCCAGCAGTAGAGAACTCGGCGGCCGGAATTCACCCCTCCACTTT.

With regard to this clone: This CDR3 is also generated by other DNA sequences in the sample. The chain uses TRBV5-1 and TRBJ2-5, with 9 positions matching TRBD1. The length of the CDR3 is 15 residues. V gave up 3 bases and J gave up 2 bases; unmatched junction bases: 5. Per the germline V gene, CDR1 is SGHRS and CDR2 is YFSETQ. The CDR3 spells CASSSTGGGQETQYF. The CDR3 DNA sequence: TGCGCCAGCAGCTCGACAGGGGGGGGGCAAGAGACCCAGTACTTC.

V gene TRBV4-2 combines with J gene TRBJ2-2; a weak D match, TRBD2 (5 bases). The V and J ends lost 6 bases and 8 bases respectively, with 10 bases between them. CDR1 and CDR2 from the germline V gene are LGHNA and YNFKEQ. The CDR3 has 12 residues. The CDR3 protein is CASSHTRGELFF. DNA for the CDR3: TGTGCCAGCAGTCATACTAGGGGGGAGCTGTTTTTT.

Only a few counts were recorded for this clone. As DNA, the CDR3 is TGTGCCAGCAGCCGATTCCAACAGGCCACTAATGAAAAACTGTTTTTT. Its protein product is CASSRFQQATNEKLFF. This rearrangement joins TRBV7-2 to TRBJ1-4; a weak D match, TRBD1 (5 bases). Germline V CDR1 and CDR2: SGHTA, FQGNSA. Trimming shortened V by 5 bases and J by 2 bases, and 15 bases separated the two germline ends. This CDR3 region has 16 residues.

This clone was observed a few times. The CDR3 DNA follows: TGCAGCGTTGCTGGGACAGGGGAACAGCCCCAGCATTTT. Its protein product is CSVAGTGEQPQHF. This chain uses TRBV29-1 with TRBJ1-5, with TRBD1 matching over 10 bases. J lost 7 bases, V lost 4 bases, and 4 bases had no gene match. CDR3 length equals 13 residues. Germline CDR1 is SQVTM and CDR2 is ANQGSEA. The full variable domain, rest sourced from reference TRBV29-1 and TRBJ1-5, is SAVISQKPSRDICQRGTSLTIQCQVDSQVTMMFWYRQQPGQSLTLIATANQGSEATYESGFVIDKFPISRPNLTFSTLTVSNMSPEDSSIYLCSVAGTGEQPQHFGDGTRLSIL.

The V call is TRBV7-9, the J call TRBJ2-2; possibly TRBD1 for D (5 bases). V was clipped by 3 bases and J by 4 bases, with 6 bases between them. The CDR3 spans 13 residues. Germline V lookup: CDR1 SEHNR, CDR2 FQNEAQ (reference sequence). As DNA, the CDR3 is TGTGCCAGCAGCTTTGACAGCACCGGGGAGCTGTTTTTT. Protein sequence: CASSFDSTGELFF.

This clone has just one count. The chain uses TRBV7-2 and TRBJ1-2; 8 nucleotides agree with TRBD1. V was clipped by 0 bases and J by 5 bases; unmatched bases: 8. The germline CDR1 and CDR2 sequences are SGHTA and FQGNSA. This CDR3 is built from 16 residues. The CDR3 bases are TGTGCCAGCAGCTTAGCTACAGGGGGTTATGGTTATGGCTACACCTTC. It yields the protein CASSLATGGYGYGYTF.

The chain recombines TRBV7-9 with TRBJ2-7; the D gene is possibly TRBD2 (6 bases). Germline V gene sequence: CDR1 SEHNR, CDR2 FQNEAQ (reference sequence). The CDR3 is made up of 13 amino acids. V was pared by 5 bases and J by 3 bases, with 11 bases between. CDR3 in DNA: TGTGCCAGCAGCGTATCCGGGAGCTACGAGCAGTACTTC. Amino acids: CASSVSGSYEQYF.

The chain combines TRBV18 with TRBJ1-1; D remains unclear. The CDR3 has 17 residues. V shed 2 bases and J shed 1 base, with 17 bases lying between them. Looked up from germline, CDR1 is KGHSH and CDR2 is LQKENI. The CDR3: CASSPVAVGGPNTEAFF. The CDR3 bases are TGTGCCAGCTCACCAGTTGCCGTAGGAGGGCCGAACACTGAAGCTTTCTTT.

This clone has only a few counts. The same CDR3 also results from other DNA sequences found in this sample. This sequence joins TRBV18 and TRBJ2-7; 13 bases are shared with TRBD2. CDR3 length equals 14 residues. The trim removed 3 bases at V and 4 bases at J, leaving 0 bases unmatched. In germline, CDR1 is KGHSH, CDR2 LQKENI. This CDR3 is CASSPGLAGYEQYF. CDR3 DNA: TGTGCCAGCTCACCGGGACTAGCGGGGTACGAGCAGTACTTC.

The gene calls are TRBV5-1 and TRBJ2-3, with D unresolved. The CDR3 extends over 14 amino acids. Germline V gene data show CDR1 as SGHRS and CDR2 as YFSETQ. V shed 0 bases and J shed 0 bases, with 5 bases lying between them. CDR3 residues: CASSLATSTDTQYF. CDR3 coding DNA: TGCGCCAGCAGCTTGGCCACTAGCACAGATACGCAGTATTTT.

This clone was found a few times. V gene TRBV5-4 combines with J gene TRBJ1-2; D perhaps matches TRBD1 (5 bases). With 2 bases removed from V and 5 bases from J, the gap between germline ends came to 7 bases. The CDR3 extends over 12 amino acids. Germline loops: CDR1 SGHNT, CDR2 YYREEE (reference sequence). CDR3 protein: CASSFDRYGYTF. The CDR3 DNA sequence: TGTGCCAGCAGCTTTGACAGATATGGCTACACCTTC.

The CDR3 loop is CASSLYRGYEQYF. The CDR3, as DNA: TGTGCCAGCAGTTTATACAGGGGCTACGAGCAGTACTTC. The V and J genes are TRBV27 and TRBJ2-7; 7 nucleotides align to TRBD1. This CDR3 is built from 13 residues. Germline assignment: CDR1 MNHEY and CDR2 SMNVEV (reference sequence). With 1 base clipped from V and 3 bases from J, the junction kept 0 bases outside the gene matches.

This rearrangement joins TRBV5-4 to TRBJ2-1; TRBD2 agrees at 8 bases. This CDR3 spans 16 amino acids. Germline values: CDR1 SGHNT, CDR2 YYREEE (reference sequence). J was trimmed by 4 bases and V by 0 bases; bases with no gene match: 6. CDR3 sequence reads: CASSLGTSGAYNEQFF. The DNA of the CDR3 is TGTGCCAGCAGCTTGGGCACTAGCGGAGCATACAATGAGCAGTTCTTC.

The CDR3 nucleotides read TGTGCCAGCAGCTCACAGGGGCCCGCGGGAGATACGCAGTATTTT. Translated, it gives CASSSQGPAGDTQYF. This chain links TRBV7-3 with TRBJ2-3; 7 bases line up with TRBD1. J gave up 5 bases and V 4 bases, and 9 bases lay outside the gene matches. Germline V CDR1 and CDR2: SGHTA, FQGTGA. The CDR3 length is 15 residues.

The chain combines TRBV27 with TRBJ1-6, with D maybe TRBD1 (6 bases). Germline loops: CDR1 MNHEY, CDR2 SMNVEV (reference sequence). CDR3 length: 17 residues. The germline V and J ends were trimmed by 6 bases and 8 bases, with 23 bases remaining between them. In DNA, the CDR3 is TGTGCCAGCAGACACTATGCCAACAGGGTCCTTGATTCACCCCTCCACTTT. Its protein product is CASRHYANRVLDSPLHF.

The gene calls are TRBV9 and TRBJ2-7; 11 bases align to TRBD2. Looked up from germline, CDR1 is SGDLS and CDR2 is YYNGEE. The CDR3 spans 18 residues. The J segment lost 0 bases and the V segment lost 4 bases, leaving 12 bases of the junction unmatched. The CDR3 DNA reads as TGTGCCAGCAGCATTCCCGGGACTAGCGGCTCTGGCTCCTACGAGCAGTACTTC. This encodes CASSIPGTSGSGSYEQYF.

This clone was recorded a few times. The CDR3 loop reads CASSLTQGLVYEQYF. The DNA of the CDR3 is TGTGCCAGCAGCTTAACCCAGGGTCTGGTCTACGAGCAGTACTTC. This chain connects TRBV7-2 to TRBJ2-7; perhaps TRBD1 as D (5 bases). This CDR3 has 15 amino acids. Trimming removed 2 bases at V and 3 bases at J, with 14 bases between. CDR1 SGHTA and CDR2 FQGNSA come from the germline V gene.

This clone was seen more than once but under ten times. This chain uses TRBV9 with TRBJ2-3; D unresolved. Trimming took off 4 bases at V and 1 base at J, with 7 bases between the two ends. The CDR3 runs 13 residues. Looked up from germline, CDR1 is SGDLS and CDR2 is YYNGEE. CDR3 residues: CASSKEGTDTQYF. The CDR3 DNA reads TGTGCCAGCAGCAAAGAGGGCACAGATACGCAGTATTTT.

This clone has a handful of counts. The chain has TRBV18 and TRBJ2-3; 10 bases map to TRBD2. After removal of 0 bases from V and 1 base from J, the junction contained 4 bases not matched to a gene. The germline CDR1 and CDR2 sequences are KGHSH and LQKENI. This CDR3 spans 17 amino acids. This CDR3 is CASSPPVAGGRTDTQYF. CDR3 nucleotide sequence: TGTGCCAGCTCACCACCGGTAGCGGGGGGCCGCACAGATACGCAGTATTTT. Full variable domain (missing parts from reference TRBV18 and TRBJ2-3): NAGVMQNPRHLVRRRGQEARLRCSPMKGHSHVYWYRQLPEEGLKFMVYLQKENIIDESGMPKERFSAEFPKEGPSILRIQQVVRGDSAAYFCASSPPVAGGRTDTQYFGPGTRLTVL.

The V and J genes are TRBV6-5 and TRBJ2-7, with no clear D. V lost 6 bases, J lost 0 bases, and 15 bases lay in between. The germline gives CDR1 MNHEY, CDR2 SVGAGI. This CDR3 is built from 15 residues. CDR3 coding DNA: TGTGCCAGCAGACCCCGAATGGGCCCCTCCTACGAGCAGTACTTC. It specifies CASRPRMGPSYEQYF.

The CDR3, as DNA: TGCGCCAGCAGCCTATATGCACAGGGATCTACAGCCAAAAACATTCAGTACTTC. This translates into CASSLYAQGSTAKNIQYF. The V call is TRBV4-1, the J call TRBJ2-4; a possible D gene is TRBD1 (6 bases). The CDR3 loop spans 18 amino acids. The germline V gene encodes CDR1 MGHRA and CDR2 YSYEKL. Trimming removed 4 bases at V and 0 bases at J, with 19 bases between.

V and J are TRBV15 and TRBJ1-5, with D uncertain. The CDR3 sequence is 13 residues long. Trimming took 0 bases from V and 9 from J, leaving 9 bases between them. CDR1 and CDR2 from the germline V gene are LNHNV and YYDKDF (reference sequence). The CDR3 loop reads CATSREGAGPQHF. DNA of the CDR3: TGTGCCACCAGCAGAGAAGGCGCGGGGCCCCAGCATTTT.

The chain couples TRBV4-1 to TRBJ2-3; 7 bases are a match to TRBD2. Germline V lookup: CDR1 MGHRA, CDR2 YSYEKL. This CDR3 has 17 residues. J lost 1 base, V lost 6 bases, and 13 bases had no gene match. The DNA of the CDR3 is TGCGCCAGCAGGGGCGGGAGAGGAAGTGAGGGCACAGATACGCAGTATTTT. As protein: CASRGGRGSEGTDTQYF.

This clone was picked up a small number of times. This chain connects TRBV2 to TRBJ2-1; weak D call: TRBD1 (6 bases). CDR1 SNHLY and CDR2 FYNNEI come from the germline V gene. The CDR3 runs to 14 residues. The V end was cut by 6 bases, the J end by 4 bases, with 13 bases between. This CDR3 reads CASRAGAAYNEQFF. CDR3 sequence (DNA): TGTGCCAGCAGGGCAGGGGCAGCGTACAATGAGCAGTTCTTC.